This T cell receptor beta chain was captured by sequencing in a study of T cell responses to AZD1222 COVID-19 vaccine. The study, taken as a whole, reports: The breadth and depth of Spike-specific TCRs increased once two AZD1222 doses had been given.

TCRdb keeps only in-frame clones here, not all; method: immunoSEQ multiplex PCR. The sample has roughly 180,000 clones, approximately 94% seen once. Analyses pooled second doses at about 4 or about 12 weeks. Note on this clone: Its antigen is undetermined.

Germline V gene lookup returns CDR1 SGHTA and CDR2 FQGNSA. Trimming left V 3 bases short and J 4 bases short, with 10 bases between. There are 13 residues in the CDR3. This chain joins TRBV7-2 and TRBJ2-7; TRBD2 is a possible D gene (5 bases). Sequenced material: peripheral blood, taken 28 days after the second AZD1222 dose. This TCR was recovered from an adult who received the AZD1222 COVID-19 vaccine. CDR3 protein: CASSFVGLYEQYF. The CDR3 coding sequence is TGTGCCAGCAGCTTTGTTGGACTGTACGAGCAGTACTTC.